This TCR beta chain was observed in a study of blood T cell repertoires in COVID-19. Study details: Acute and convalescent COVID-19 samples came from the United States, Italy and Spain. In each case, the material was cDNA or gDNA derived from T cells, B-cell-depleted T cells, or PBMCs.

Authors' analysis steps: Reference gene primer amplification gave nucleated cell count estimates. The protocol was immunoSEQ multiplex PCR, while the TCRdb copy is restricted to in-frame clones and leaves out a portion. That table furnishes V, J and clone size, whereas the DNA furnished D and trimming. The data contain 100,000 to 150,000 clones, roughly three quarters of them seen just once; the ten biggest clones take up about 1.9%. The CDR3 extends over 13 amino acids. Germline values: CDR1 MNHNS, CDR2 SASEGT. Trimming left V 3 bases short and J 7 bases short, with 10 bases between. The chain is built from TRBV6-1 and TRBJ2-1; possible D gene TRBD2, 6 bases. The sequenced material came from peripheral blood. The TCR sequence derives from a woman between 70 and 85 years old with acute or convalescent COVID-19. CDR3 loop: CASSDGTGNEQFF. Here the CDR3 DNA reads TGTGCCAGCAGTGACGGGACTGGGAATGAGCAGTTCTTC.